These T cell receptor beta chains were read from a single sample in a study of blood T cell repertoires in COVID-19. The protocol was immunoSEQ multiplex PCR, while the TCRdb copy is restricted to in-frame clones and leaves out a portion. The sample holds some 250,000 clones; approximately 91% are singletons and the top ten take approximately 1.3%. Specimen: PBMCs or T cells enriched from blood (not recorded which). The source of these receptors is a human donor in a cohort exposed to, infected with or recovered from COVID-19 (not recorded which). The donor label of this sample is uncertain. The CDR3 runs from the conserved cysteine through the conserved F or W. D genes are given only for firm matches. Expanded clones are given a class, and other clones once, few, many or no size at all.

. | TRBJ2-7 | . | TRBV2 | TGTGCCAGCAGTGTAATAAGGGTGGACTATAACTTC | CASSVIRVDYNF
. | TRBJ1-1 | . | TRBV4-1 | TGCGCCAGCAGCCAGGCCAGGTTGGGGGCGGGTGGCACTGAAGCTTTCTTT | CASSQARLGAGGTEAFF
. | TRBJ2-1 | . | TRBV5-1 | TGCGCCAGCAGCTTGACCGAGAGGAGACCCTACAATGAGCAGTTCTTC | CASSLTERRPYNEQFF
. | TRBJ1-2 | . | TRBV11-2 | TGTGCCAGCTCGCCCCCCAGGGTCCCTAACTATGGCTACACCTTC | CASSPPRVPNYGYTF
. | TRBJ2-1 | . | TRBV3-1/TRBV3-2 | TGTGCCAGCAGCCAATGGGGCCACAACTACAATGAGCAGTTCTTC | CASSQWGHNYNEQFF
. | TRBJ1-6 | . | TRBV14 | TGTGCCAGCAGCCAAGCCGGGAGTTCACCCCTCCACTTT | CASSQAGSSPLHF
. | TRBJ2-3 | TRBD1 | TRBV6-2/TRBV6-3 | TGTGCCAGCAGTTACTCGAGGCAGGGGGCAAGGAGCACAGATACGCAGTATTTT | CASSYSRQGARSTDTQYF
. | TRBJ2-7 | . | TRBV2 | TGTGCCAGCAGTGGCCCCGATACGAGAGAGCAGTACTTC | CASSGPDTREQYF
. | TRBJ1-2 | . | TRBV21-1 | TGTGCCAGCAGCCTCCCGAGGGGACAGGGGAACTATGGCTACACCTTC | CASSLPRGQGNYGYTF
. | TRBJ2-1 | . | TRBV6-1 | TGTGCCAGCAGTGAACAACAGGGAAGGTGGAATGAGCAGTTCTTC | CASSEQQGRWNEQFF
. | TRBJ1-2 | TRBD1 | TRBV30 | TGTGCCTGGAGTCCGACAGGGCGCGATGGCTACACCTTC | CAWSPTGRDGYTF
once | TRBJ1-1 | . | TRBV5-4 | TGTGCCAGCAGCTCCCGAAAAACAGGGAACACTGAAGCTTTCTTT | CASSSRKTGNTEAFF
. | TRBJ2-7 | TRBD1 | TRBV19 | TGTGCCAGTAGCCGCGGACAGGGGATCTACGAGCAGTACTTC | CASSRGQGIYEQYF
. | TRBJ1-5 | . | TRBV7-9 | TGTGCCAGCAGCTCTGACATTAGCAATCAGCCCCAGCATTTT | CASSSDISNQPQHF
. | TRBJ2-7 | . | TRBV2 | TGTGCCAGCAGTGAAGCCCCGCCAGGGGCGGCCTACGAGCAGTACTTC | CASSEAPPGAAYEQYF
. | TRBJ2-5 | . | TRBV12-5 | TGTGCTAGTGGTTTGGCCAGGGGGGTAGCAGGGCAAGAGACCCAGTACTTC | CASGLARGVAGQETQYF
. | TRBJ2-3 | . | TRBV5-8 | TGTGCCAGCAGCGTGGAGGGGGCGACAGATACGCAGTATTTT | CASSVEGATDTQYF
. | TRBJ2-2 | TRBD1 | TRBV27 | TGTGCCAGCAGACTCTCAGGGGGCGACACCGGGGAGCTGTTTTTT | CASRLSGGDTGELFF
once | TRBJ1-1 | . | TRBV7-3 | TGTGCCAGCAGCTTAAGTATGGCCGCGAACACTGAAGCTTTCTTT | CASSLSMAANTEAFF
. | TRBJ1-5 | TRBD1 | TRBV19 | TGTGCCAGTAGTAAAATTGCGGGACAGGGACAGCCCCAGCATTTT | CASSKIAGQGQPQHF
. | TRBJ2-4 | . | TRBV29-1 | TGCAGCGTTGTTGAAACGGGGGGCCGAAACATTCAGTACTTC | CSVVETGGRNIQYF
. | TRBJ1-5 | . | TRBV24-1 | TGTGCCACCAGTGAGCAGGGCACTGAATATAGCAATCAGCCCCAGCATTTT | CATSEQGTEYSNQPQHF
. | TRBJ2-5 | TRBD2 | TRBV5-1 | TGCGCCAGCAGCTTGGCGCTAGCGGGGGAGGGAAAGACCCAGTACTTC | CASSLALAGEGKTQYF
. | TRBJ2-7 | . | TRBV10-2 | TGCGCCAGCAGTTCCCGGTCCTCCTACGAGCAGTACTTC | CASSSRSSYEQYF
. | TRBJ1-2 | . | TRBV6-5 | TGTGCCAGCAGAAAACAGGTGAACTATGGCTACACCTTC | CASRKQVNYGYTF
. | TRBJ1-5 | TRBD1 | TRBV7-9 | TGTGCCAGCAGCACGGGACAGAAACATCAGCCCCAGCATTTT | CASSTGQKHQPQHF
. | TRBJ2-1 | . | TRBV4-3 | TGCGCCAGCAGCCAAGATGTCAGGGGCAATGAGCAGTTCTTC | CASSQDVRGNEQFF
. | TRBJ2-4 | . | TRBV27 | TGTGCCAGCAGCTCCAAGGGGGACATTCAGTACTTC | CASSSKGDIQYF
. | TRBJ1-2 | TRBD1 | TRBV7-2 | TGTGCCAGCAGCTTAGACGGACAGGGTGCCGGTGGCTACACCTTC | CASSLDGQGAGGYTF
. | TRBJ1-6 | TRBD1 | TRBV9 | TGTGCCAGCAGCGTAGCCGGCAGGGGGGATTCACCCCTCCACTTT | CASSVAGRGDSPLHF
. | TRBJ2-4 | . | TRBV7-3 | TGTGCCAGCAGCACGTCGGGAGTCGAGAGGAGCATTCAGTACTTC | CASSTSGVERSIQYF
. | TRBJ2-1 | . | TRBV30 | TGTGCCTGGAGCACGGGAGGGGGCGATGAGCAGTTCTTC | CAWSTGGGDEQFF
. | TRBJ1-2 | TRBD1 | TRBV2 | TGTGCCAGCAGGGGGGACAGGGAGAACTATGGCTACACCTTC | CASRGDRENYGYTF
. | TRBJ2-2 | TRBD2 | TRBV5-1 | TGCGCCAGCAGCTTGGGGCGGGGGAGCGGCACCGGGGAGCTGTTTTTT | CASSLGRGSGTGELFF
. | TRBJ1-4 | . | TRBV28 | TGTGCCAGCAGTTTCATCGGGGATGAAAAACTGTTTTTT | CASSFIGDEKLFF
. | TRBJ2-3 | TRBD1 | TRBV27 | TGTGCCAGCAGTCCCGTGGACAGGGTGGGGACAGATACGCAGTATTTT | CASSPVDRVGTDTQYF
. | TRBJ1-1 | TRBD1 | TRBV12-5 | TGTGCTAGTGGTCGACAGGGAAACACTGAAGCTTTCTTT | CASGRQGNTEAFF
. | TRBJ2-7 | TRBD2 | TRBV15 | TGTGCCACCAGCAGAGATCGGGGGGGCTACGAGCAGTACTTC | CATSRDRGGYEQYF
. | TRBJ2-7 | . | TRBV6-5 | TGTGCCAGCAGTTACTCGGGGCTCGCCTACGAGCAGTACTTC | CASSYSGLAYEQYF
. | TRBJ1-5 | . | TRBV5-6 | TGTGCCAGCAGCCAGAGCAATCAGCCCCAGCATTTT | CASSQSNQPQHF
. | TRBJ1-1 | TRBD1 | TRBV2 | TGTGCCAGCAGTCATGTCCCGGGACAGGGTTTGGCTGAAGCTTTCTTT | CASSHVPGQGLAEAFF
once | TRBJ2-5 | . | TRBV29-1 | TGCAGCGTTAAGGACGGGATCCTGGAGGTGGAGACCCAGTACTTC | CSVKDGILEVETQYF
. | TRBJ2-7 | . | TRBV5-8 | TGTGCCAGCACCCTTAAGCGCGGGCAGACCTACGAGCAGTACTTC | CASTLKRGQTYEQYF
. | TRBJ1-1 | . | TRBV19 | TGTGCCAGTAGTCATGGCAGTCTTACTGAAGCTTTCTTT | CASSHGSLTEAFF
. | TRBJ2-5 | . | TRBV29-1 | TGCAGCGCTGGACAGTACGAGACCCAGTACTTC | CSAGQYETQYF
. | TRBJ1-3 | TRBD1 | TRBV19 | TGTGCCAGTAGGCCAACCGGGACAGGGGGAGACACCATATATTTT | CASRPTGTGGDTIYF
. | TRBJ2-3 | . | TRBV5-6 | TGTGCCAGCAGCTTGACAGCAATCACAGATACGCAGTATTTT | CASSLTAITDTQYF
few | TRBJ2-7 | TRBD1 | TRBV11-3 | TGTGCCAGCAGCCGGACAGGGGCGAGTACCTACGAGCAGTACTTC | CASSRTGASTYEQYF
. | TRBJ1-1 | . | TRBV29-1 | TGCAGCGTTAGCGGGGAGGGAACTGAAGCTTTCTTT | CSVSGEGTEAFF
. | TRBJ1-5 | TRBD1 | TRBV27 | TGTGCCAGCAGACGACAGGGGGCCGGCAATCAGCCCCAGCATTTT | CASRRQGAGNQPQHF
once | TRBJ1-4 | . | TRBV7-2 | TGTGCCAGCAGCTTAGGAGTACGGGTACGGGAAAAACTGTTTTTT | CASSLGVRVREKLFF
. | TRBJ1-2 | . | TRBV9 | TGTGCCAGCAGCGCCCCAGGGAACTATGGCTACACCTTC | CASSAPGNYGYTF
. | TRBJ1-6 | TRBD1 | TRBV5-1 | TGCGCCAGCAGCGTCGGACAGGAAGGCATTTCACCCCTCCACTTT | CASSVGQEGISPLHF
once | TRBJ1-6 | TRBD1 | TRBV6-5 | TGTGCCAGCTCCGACAGGGCTTATTCACCCCTCCACTTT | CASSDRAYSPLHF